A single sample is the source of the 13 T cell receptor beta chains below, sequenced in a study of blood T cell repertoires in COVID-19. TCRdb's copy holds only in-frame clones and misses some; the assay was immunoSEQ multiplex PCR. The top ten hold more than 0.65% of the sample, which has 120,000 or so clones, about three quarters seen once. The sample comprised peripheral blood. Receptors were obtained from a human donor with acute or convalescent COVID-19. The donor label of this sample is uncertain.

This clone has only a few counts. The chain uses TRBV10-3 and TRBJ2-3; 11 bases agree with TRBD2. V lost 7 bases and J lost 6; bases outside the gene matches: 9. The CDR3 loop spans 15 amino acids. Looked up from germline, CDR1 is ENHRY and CDR2 is SYGVKD. The CDR3 sequence is CAITHSGGAPDTQYF. CDR3 DNA: TGTGCCATCACTCATAGCGGGGGGGCACCGGATACGCAGTATTTT.

This clone was observed a handful of times. The chain is built from TRBV12-3 or TRBV12-4 and TRBJ1-2; 8 nucleotides align to TRBD1. V dropped 5 bases and J dropped 3; count of bases not matched to a gene: 2. The CDR3 covers 13 residues. The CDR3 bases are TGTGCCAGCAGTCTACAGGGGGACTATGGCTACACCTTC. The encoded protein is CASSLQGDYGYTF.

J is TRBJ1-3 and V is TRBV7-9; TRBD1 matches 7 bases. J gave up 3 bases and V 0 bases, and 2 bases lay outside the gene matches. CDR3 size: 15 residues. Per the germline V gene, CDR1 is SEHNR and CDR2 is FQNEAQ (reference sequence). CDR3 in amino acids: CASSLAGGSGNTIYF. The DNA of the CDR3 is TGTGCCAGCAGCTTAGCAGGGGGCAGTGGAAACACCATATATTTT.

The V call is TRBV5-1, the J call TRBJ2-1; tentatively, D is TRBD1 (7 bases). This CDR3 is built from 17 residues. Germline V gene lookup returns CDR1 SGHRS and CDR2 YFSETQ. Trimming pared 3 bases from V and 7 bases from J, leaving 23 bases between. CDR3 in amino acids: CASSSAVPGGQRNEQFF. The CDR3 coding sequence is TGCGCCAGCAGCTCGGCGGTCCCAGGGGGGCAAAGGAATGAGCAGTTCTTC.

This clone came up a few times. The rearrangement joins TRBV19 to TRBJ1-2; D perhaps matches TRBD1 (6 bases). The CDR3 is 13 amino acids. V lost 6 bases, J lost 7 bases, and 15 bases lay in between. CDR1 LNHDA and CDR2 SQIVND come from the germline V gene (reference sequence). CDR3 protein: CASRDLGAGGYTF. Written as DNA, the CDR3 is TGTGCCAGTAGGGACCTGGGGGCTGGTGGCTACACCTTC. The full variable domain, completed using reference TRBV19 and TRBJ1-2, is DGGITQSPKYLFRKEGQNVTLSCEQNLNHDAMYWYRQDPGQGLRLIYYSQIVNDFQKGDIAEGYSVSREKKESFPLTVTSAQKNPTAFYLCASRDLGAGGYTFGSGTRLTVV.

V usage is TRBV10-2 and J usage is TRBJ1-5; perhaps TRBD1 as D (5 bases). CDR1 and CDR2 (germline): WSHSY, SAAADI. V was cut by 4 bases and J by 2 bases, with 21 bases left in between. This CDR3 spans 18 amino acids. In DNA form, the CDR3 reads TGCGCCAGCAGTGCTGGGCCCACGGGGGAGGACGGCAATCAGCCCCAGCATTTT. Translating gives CASSAGPTGEDGNQPQHF.

This chain uses TRBV7-2 with TRBJ2-5, with D unresolved. Germline V lookup: CDR1 SGHTA, CDR2 FQGNSA. V lost 4 bases and J 2 bases, leaving 11 bases between the germline ends. This CDR3 is 14 amino acids long. The CDR3 reads CASSSWARQETQYF. CDR3 DNA: TGTGCCAGCAGCTCCTGGGCAAGACAAGAGACCCAGTACTTC.

This clone has only a few counts. The chain recombines TRBV6-5 with TRBJ2-7; weak D call: TRBD2 (7 bases). This CDR3 is built from 14 residues. V was clipped by 6 bases and J by 5 bases, with 17 bases between them. The V gene's germline CDR1 is MNHEY and CDR2 SVGAGI. As DNA, the CDR3 is TGTGCCAGCAGGGTCGGGGGGCGCCCGGACGAGCAGTACGTC. Its translation is CASRVGGRPDEQYV.

This chain uses TRBV5-4 with TRBJ2-7; TRBD1 agrees at 9 bases. The CDR3 loop spans 13 amino acids. The germline V gene encodes CDR1 SGHNT and CDR2 YYREEE (reference sequence). V was clipped by 4 bases and J by 6 bases; unmatched bases: 5. CDR3 sequence reads: CASSRDREGEQYV. The CDR3 DNA follows: TGTGCCAGCAGCCGGGACAGGGAGGGCGAGCAGTACGTC.

In this sample, this clone turned up a few times. The rearrangement links TRBV6-5 to TRBJ1-3, with no clear D. Germline values: CDR1 MNHEY, CDR2 SVGAGI. The CDR3 is 13 amino acids. The V gene lost 6 bases and the J gene lost 0 bases, with 6 bases spanning the gap. In nucleotides, the CDR3 is TGTGCCAGCAGGGTGAGCTCTGGAAACACCATATATTTT. Its protein is CASRVSSGNTIYF.

The V call is TRBV18, the J call TRBJ1-1, with no clear D. Germline CDR1 KGHSH, CDR2 LQKENI. V lost 3 bases, J lost 4 bases, and 12 bases lay in between. This CDR3 has 14 residues. The CDR3 bases are TGTGCCAGCTCACCCAACGCGGGGTTCACTGAAGCTTTCTTT. This sequence encodes CASSPNAGFTEAFF.

This clone was observed a few times. The chain joins TRBV15 to TRBJ2-3, with D possibly being TRBD2 (6 bases). V shed 5 bases and J shed 1 base, with 13 bases lying between them. Germline CDR1 reads LNHNV; CDR2 reads YYDKDF (reference sequence). CDR3 length: 15 residues. This CDR3 reads CATSGAGLGTDTQYF. In nucleotides, the CDR3 is TGTGCCACCAGCGGGGCGGGATTGGGCACAGATACGCAGTATTTT.

The V and J genes are TRBV5-1 and TRBJ1-5; D may be TRBD1 (6 bases). The CDR3 sequence is 18 residues long. Per the germline V gene, CDR1 is SGHRS and CDR2 is YFSETQ. The V and J ends lost 1 base and 1 base respectively, with 18 bases between them. The CDR3 DNA follows: TGCGCCAGCAGCTTGAGGCCAAGGGAGGGGGGAAGCAATCAGCCCCAGCATTTT. Its protein is CASSLRPREGGSNQPQHF.